Listed below are T cell receptor beta chains from one sample, sequenced in a study of blood T cell repertoires in COVID-19. Libraries were prepared by immunoSEQ multiplex PCR; TCRdb keeps only in-frame clonotypes and omits some of them. The sample holds 180,000 or so clones; around 87% are singletons and the top ten take roughly 2.6%. Source material: peripheral blood. The receptors shown here come from a middle-aged man with active or convalescent COVID-19. Each CDR3 is given with its conserved first and last residue. D genes are given only for firm matches. A clone size is listed for some rows: how often the clone was seen (once, few, many), or a class if it is expanded.

j_gene,abundance,d_gene,v_gene,CDR3nt,CDR3aa
TRBJ2-7,-,TRBD1,TRBV5-1,TGCGCCAGCAGCCCGGGACAGCCGACCTACGAGCAGTACTTC,CASSPGQPTYEQYF
TRBJ1-2,-,TRBD1,TRBV30,TGTGCCTGGAGTAGAGGGGGCGTTAACTATGGCTACACCTTC,CAWSRGGVNYGYTF
TRBJ2-1,-,-,TRBV6-7,TGTGCCAGCACCTCACAGGGTTCTTTCGATCCTGAGCAGTTCTTC,CASTSQGSFDPEQFF
TRBJ1-1,-,-,TRBV3-1/TRBV3-2,TGTGCCAGCAGGCGCGCCCCGGGCACTGAAGCTTTCTTT,CASRRAPGTEAFF
TRBJ1-1,-,-,TRBV5-3,TGTGCCAGAAGTGCCGGGACACCGAACACTGAAGCTTTCTTT,CARSAGTPNTEAFF
TRBJ1-2,-,-,TRBV3-1/TRBV3-2,TGTGCCAGCAGCCAAGGCCATTCGGGGGGCCGGTATGGCTACACCTTC,CASSQGHSGGRYGYTF
TRBJ2-7,-,TRBD2,TRBV4-2,TGTGCCAGCAGCCAAGTGGCGACTAGCAGTACCTACGAGCAGTACTTC,CASSQVATSSTYEQYF
TRBJ1-2,few,-,TRBV19,TGTGCCAGTAGTAGCTTCGGGGACTCTCCCCTGGGCTACACCTTC,CASSSFGDSPLGYTF
TRBJ2-2,once,TRBD2,TRBV7-9,TGTGCCAGCAACCTCGGACTAGCGGGGCCCGGGGAGCTGTTTTTT,CASNLGLAGPGELFF
TRBJ2-2,-,TRBD1,TRBV28,TGTGCCAGCAGTTCCACCGGGACAGGGCGGAACACCGGGGAGCTGTTTTTT,CASSSTGTGRNTGELFF
TRBJ1-1,-,-,TRBV4-3,TGCGCCAGCAGCCTCGGGAGCCATTTGGGGACTGAAGCTTTCTTT,CASSLGSHLGTEAFF
TRBJ1-6,-,-,TRBV4-1,TGCGCCAGCAGCCAGTCCCGTGGGGGGACACCCCTCCACTTT,CASSQSRGGTPLHF
TRBJ2-3,-,TRBD2,TRBV5-1,TGCGCCAGCAGCTTGGTCCTTAGCGGGGGGGCCGGAGATACGCAGTATTTT,CASSLVLSGGAGDTQYF
TRBJ1-1,-,-,TRBV11-2,TGTGCCAGCAGCTTTGGCAGGGCGGACACTGAAGCTTTCTTT,CASSFGRADTEAFF
TRBJ1-1,-,-,TRBV10-3,TGTGCCATCAGTGCTGACAGGTTCTTGAACACTGAAGCTTTCTTT,CAISADRFLNTEAFF
TRBJ1-1,-,TRBD1,TRBV6-4,TGTGCCAGCAGTATCAGACAGGGTGACACTGAAGCTTTCTTT,CASSIRQGDTEAFF
TRBJ2-5,few,TRBD2,TRBV2,TGTGCCAGCAGGCCTAGCGGGGTAGGGACCCAGTACTTC,CASRPSGVGTQYF
TRBJ1-5,-,-,TRBV4-1,TGCGCCAGCAGCCAAGATCGAGGGGGTCAGCCCCAGCATTTT,CASSQDRGGQPQHF
TRBJ2-5,-,-,TRBV5-6,TGTGCCAGCAGTCTGGTGAAATTAGGCGGGGAGACCCAGTACTTC,CASSLVKLGGETQYF
TRBJ2-5,-,TRBD2,TRBV6-6,TGTGCCTCGACTAGCGGGGGTTTGGGGGAGACCCAGTACTTC,CASTSGGLGETQYF
TRBJ1-4,once,-,TRBV19,TGTGCCAGCTCGCCCCCCGGGCAGGGAGGTGAAAAACTGTTTTTT,CASSPPGQGGEKLFF
TRBJ2-7,-,TRBD2,TRBV5-5,TGTGCCAGCAGCCCTACGCGACTAGCGGCGTCCCACGAGCAGTACTTC,CASSPTRLAASHEQYF
TRBJ2-1,-,-,TRBV29-1,TGCAGCGTTGAGCGGGGCGTCTCCTACAATGAGCAGTTCTTC,CSVERGVSYNEQFF
TRBJ1-2,-,-,TRBV6-5,TGTGCCAGCAGTCCAAGAACTCAAGATGGCTACACCTTC,CASSPRTQDGYTF
TRBJ1-1,-,TRBD1,TRBV19,TGTGCCAGTAGCGACCCACCGGGACAGGGGCCTTTCTTT,CASSDPPGQGPFF
TRBJ2-1,-,TRBD2,TRBV2,TGTGCCAGCAGTAGGACTAGCGGGGGGCCCTACAATGAGCAGTTCTTC,CASSRTSGGPYNEQFF
TRBJ1-2,-,TRBD1,TRBV18,TGTGCCAGCTCACCGGACAGGGGGCATAACTATGGCTACACCTTC,CASSPDRGHNYGYTF
TRBJ2-7,few,-,TRBV5-5,TGTGCCAGCAGCTTGGGGACTATTTACTACGAGCAGTACTTC,CASSLGTIYYEQYF
TRBJ1-1,-,-,TRBV11-3,TGTGCCAGCAGCTTACATGGGCGGGGAAATAACACTGAAGCTTTCTTT,CASSLHGRGNNTEAFF
TRBJ2-1,-,-,TRBV21-1,TGTGCCAGCACCGAACCCGGGACTAGCGGGGGGCACAATGAGCAGTTCTTC,CASTEPGTSGGHNEQFF
TRBJ1-2,-,-,TRBV6-5,TGTGCCAGCAGTCGCAACAGGGATGGCTACACCTTC,CASSRNRDGYTF
TRBJ2-2,-,TRBD2,TRBV30,TGTGCCCGAACATTGCGGGGGTACACCGGGGAGCTGTTTTTT,CARTLRGYTGELFF
TRBJ2-1,-,-,TRBV6-2/TRBV6-3,TGTGCCAGCAGTCTACAGGGGAGGGAGCAGTTCTTC,CASSLQGREQFF
TRBJ1-4,few,TRBD1,TRBV7-2,TGTGCCAGCAGCGAAAACAGGGGTGCTAATGAAAAACTGTTTTTT,CASSENRGANEKLFF
TRBJ1-3,-,-,TRBV6-5,TGTGCCAGCAGTTCACTAGGACGTCCCTCTGGAAACACCATATATTTT,CASSSLGRPSGNTIYF
TRBJ1-2,-,TRBD1,TRBV5-4,TGTGCCAGCAGCTTTGGTGGACAGGGGGCTCGCGGCTACACCTTC,CASSFGGQGARGYTF
TRBJ1-4,-,-,TRBV6-6,TGTGCCAGCAGTTACTCGGCTTCCAATGAAAAACTGTTTTTT,CASSYSASNEKLFF
TRBJ1-2,medium-sized,TRBD1,TRBV3-1/TRBV3-2,TGTGCCAGCAGCCAAGGGGGACAGCCCAATGGCTACACCTTC,CASSQGGQPNGYTF
TRBJ1-6,-,-,TRBV6-5,TGTGCCAGCAGTTTCGGGAATAATTCACCCCTCCACTTT,CASSFGNNSPLHF
TRBJ2-1,-,TRBD1,TRBV10-1,TGCGCCAGCAGTGACGGGGACAGGGAGGATGAGCAGTTCTTC,CASSDGDREDEQFF
TRBJ2-1,-,TRBD1,TRBV7-2,TGTGCCAGCAGTCAGCCGGGACAGCTCTACAATGAGCAGTTCTTC,CASSQPGQLYNEQFF
TRBJ2-7,-,TRBD2,TRBV3-1/TRBV3-2,TGTGCCAGCAGCCGTAGCGGGGGGGGATCCTACGAGCAGTACTTC,CASSRSGGGSYEQYF
TRBJ1-4,once,TRBD1,TRBV24-1,TGTGCCACCTCCCCGGGACAGGCGCTGGGGGCTAATGAAAAACTGTTTTTT,CATSPGQALGANEKLFF
TRBJ1-1,-,TRBD1,TRBV2,TGTGCCAGCATTGAGACAGGGGCTTTCGGAGATACCACTGAAGCTTTCTTT,CASIETGAFGDTTEAFF
TRBJ2-5,-,TRBD2,TRBV3-1/TRBV3-2,TGTGCCAGCAGCCAGCGGGGGGGCTCCCAAGAGACCCAGTACTTC,CASSQRGGSQETQYF
TRBJ1-1,-,-,TRBV6-1,TGTGCCAGCAGTGAATTAGGACAGTTGAACACTGAAGCTTTCTTT,CASSELGQLNTEAFF
TRBJ1-2,-,-,TRBV19,TGTGCCAGTAGTCCCAGGGGAAACTATGGCTACACCTTC,CASSPRGNYGYTF
TRBJ1-2,-,-,TRBV6-5,TGTGCCAGCACGTTTTCAGGGGATGGCTACACCTTC,CASTFSGDGYTF
TRBJ2-1,once,-,TRBV11-2,TGTGCCAGCAGCTCCTCAGGGTGGGAAGGCAATGAGCAGTTCTTC,CASSSSGWEGNEQFF
TRBJ2-1,-,-,TRBV14,TGTGCCAGCAGCCTACGCCCGACAGGGAGGATCTACAATGAGCAGTTCTTC,CASSLRPTGRIYNEQFF
TRBJ1-1,-,-,TRBV5-6,TGTGCCAGCAGCCGGGGGGTTTTTGGGGCTCAGGCTGAAGCTTTCTTT,CASSRGVFGAQAEAFF
TRBJ2-6,-,-,TRBV5-3,TGTGCCAGAAGCTTGGTCGGCCCGCGCGACAGTCCATCTGGGGCCAACGTCCTGACTTTC,CARSLVGPRDSPSGANVLTF
TRBJ1-4,-,-,TRBV5-4,TGTGCCAGCAGCTTGAGGCCGGGCGCGGGGGAAAAACTGTTTTTT,CASSLRPGAGEKLFF
TRBJ2-5,-,TRBD2,TRBV7-2,TGTGCCAGCAGCCGTACGCTAAGCGGGGCGGGAGAGACCCAGTACTTC,CASSRTLSGAGETQYF
TRBJ2-1,-,TRBD1,TRBV5-1,TGCGCCAGCAGCTTGCGGGACCAGGGGGCGGGTGAGCAGTTCTTC,CASSLRDQGAGEQFF
TRBJ1-2,-,TRBD1,TRBV3-1/TRBV3-2,TGTGCCAGCAGCCAGGGACAGCCCTATGGCTACACCTTC,CASSQGQPYGYTF